A single sample is the source of the 5 T cell receptor beta chains below, sequenced in a study of graft-versus-host responses after intestinal transplantation. These receptors' targets are unknown. Produced via immunoSEQ multiplex PCR; TCRdb's table is partial and in-frame only. The repertoire holds 130,000 or so clones, about 93% seen once, with roughly 0.19% in the top ten. This sample comprised unstimulated CD4+ T cells sorted from spleen or lymph node cells, obtained before intestinal transplant. The receptor source for this set is a human donor who received an intestinal transplant.

The gene calls are TRBV6-4 and TRBJ2-2; D gene uncertain. The V gene's germline CDR1 is MRHNA and CDR2 SNTAGT. V lost 4 bases and J 1 base, leaving 4 bases between the germline ends. CDR3 length: 13 residues. The CDR3 DNA reads as TGTGCCAGCAGTGCTGAGAACACCGGGGAGCTGTTTTTT. This codes for CASSAENTGELFF.

The chain is built from TRBV28 and TRBJ2-5; D is undetermined. The CDR3 length is 18 residues. The ends were cut back, 1 base at V and 2 bases at J, with 20 bases in the middle. Germline lookup yields CDR1 MDHEN and CDR2 SYDVKM. The CDR3 region is CASSLLNFRLGGQETQYF. CDR3 in DNA: TGTGCCAGCAGTTTATTAAATTTCCGGCTAGGTGGTCAAGAGACCCAGTACTTC.

This chain's CDR3 is CAWSSKVMITDTQYF. The DNA of the CDR3 is TGTGCCTGGAGCTCAAAGGTCATGATCACAGATACGCAGTATTTT. The rearrangement joins TRBV30 to TRBJ2-3, with D unresolved. CDR1 is GTSNPN and CDR2 is SVGIG in the germline V gene (reference sequence). The CDR3 spans 15 residues. V lost 3 bases and J 2 bases, leaving 15 bases between the germline ends.

The V call is TRBV19, the J call TRBJ1-4, with 10 positions matching TRBD1. The CDR3 covers 16 residues. CDR1 and CDR2 from the germline V gene are LNHDA and SQIVND (reference sequence). V lost 5 bases to trimming and J lost 2 bases; unmatched junction nucleotides: 5. In nucleotides, the CDR3 is TGTGCCAGTAGTGCCGACAGGGGGCGGACTAATGAAAAACTGTTTTTT. It encodes CASSADRGRTNEKLFF.

The chain recombines TRBV18 with TRBJ1-4; unclear D gene. Germline V gene lookup returns CDR1 KGHSH and CDR2 LQKENI. V lost 6 bases, J lost 6 bases, and 17 bases lay in between. The CDR3 sequence is 15 residues long. The DNA of the CDR3 is TGTGCCAGCTCCCCTAGGAGCGCCGAGGATGAAAAACTGTTTTTT. Amino acid sequence: CASSPRSAEDEKLFF.